The rows below give T cell receptor beta chains drawn from one sample of a study of Ad26.COV2.S vaccination and SARS-CoV-2 variants. The repertoire was sequenced with immunoSEQ multiplex PCR; TCRdb's copy has only in-frame clones and lacks some. The data hold roughly 420,000 clones, with 75% to 90% observed a single time. Here the sequenced sample was peripheral blood, taken in a trial of Ad26.COV2.S vaccine versus placebo. These receptors all stem from a person aged 18-60 years who received the Ad26.COV2.S COVID-19 vaccine or a placebo. Each CDR3 is given with its conserved first and last residue. A D gene is named only where the DNA matches it firmly. The size entry is marked missing in some rows and otherwise reads once, few, many or a size class.

>TRBJ2-4|-|-|TRBV7-9|17
TGTGCCAGCAGCTCTCCGAAGCGACAGATAGCCAAAAACATTCAGTACTTC
CASSSPKRQIAKNIQYF
>TRBJ1-1|-|-|TRBV7-2|13
TGTGCCAGCAGCAAACGGGACGAAGCTGAAGCTTTCTTT
CASSKRDEAEAFF
>TRBJ2-2|-|-|TRBV14|15
TGTGCCAGCAGCCGGAGGAGAGGGAGCACCGGGGAGCTGTTTTTT
CASSRRRGSTGELFF
>TRBJ2-3|TRBD2|-|TRBV5-1|16
TGCGCCAGCAGCTTGGAGCGGGGGGGCCGCCCAGATACGCAGTATTTT
CASSLERGGRPDTQYF
>TRBJ1-1|-|once|TRBV7-2|15
TGTGCCAGCAGCCCGGCAGGGGCAGAGGACACTGAAGCTTTCTTT
CASSPAGAEDTEAFF
>TRBJ2-2|-|-|TRBV7-3|13
TGTGCCAGCAGCTTAAGAGTTACCGGGGAGCTGTTTTTT
CASSLRVTGELFF
>TRBJ1-2|TRBD1|-|TRBV6-1|16
TGTGCCAGCAGTGAAGCGCCGGGACAGGGGGCGTTTGGCTACACCTTC
CASSEAPGQGAFGYTF
>TRBJ1-1|-|-|TRBV7-2|14
TGTGCCAGCAGCTATCGGACAGCGCACACTGAAGCTTTCTTT
CASSYRTAHTEAFF
>TRBJ1-1|-|-|TRBV5-5|13
TGTGCCAGCAGCTTCCAGGCGGGGACTGAAGCTTTCTTT
CASSFQAGTEAFF
>TRBJ2-2|TRBD2|once|TRBV2|15
TGTGCCAGCAGTGCTCAGGGAGGGAGCACCGGGGAGCTGTTTTTT
CASSAQGGSTGELFF
>TRBJ2-7|-|-|TRBV30|14
TGTGCCTGGAGTGACTCCTACGGGGAGGACGAGCAGTACTTC
CAWSDSYGEDEQYF
>TRBJ2-3|-|-|TRBV5-1|13
TGCGCCAGCAGCCCGGGGCCAGATCATACGCAGTATTTT
CASSPGPDHTQYF
>TRBJ1-6|-|few|TRBV6-5|14
TGTGCCAGCAGCCCCAGAAGTTTCAATTCACCCCTCCACTTT
CASSPRSFNSPLHF
>TRBJ2-7|TRBD2|-|TRBV6-2/TRBV6-3|18
TGTGCCAGCAGCCCCTTACCGGGACTAGCGGCTGTTACCTACGAGCAGTACTTC
CASSPLPGLAAVTYEQYF
>TRBJ2-1|-|-|TRBV6-5|13
TGTGCCAGCAGTTACTCGATTCGCAATGAGCAGTTCTTC
CASSYSIRNEQFF
>TRBJ2-2|TRBD1|few|TRBV18|20
TGTGCCAGCTCACCAAGGTGGCCTACGACAGGGGAAGTTAACACCGGGGAGCTGTTTTTT
CASSPRWPTTGEVNTGELFF
>TRBJ2-7|-|-|TRBV4-2|18
TGTGCCAGCAGCCGTCGAGGTATAAGACAGGGACTCTCCTACGAGCAGTACTTC
CASSRRGIRQGLSYEQYF
>TRBJ2-7|TRBD1|many|TRBV5-4|15
TGTGCCAGCAGCTTTGGGGGGACAGGGACCTACGAGCAGTACTTC
CASSFGGTGTYEQYF